The 3 T cell receptor beta chains below were found in one sample sequenced in a study of blood T cell repertoires in COVID-19. The method was immunoSEQ multiplex PCR; TCRdb's version includes in-frame clones alone and lacks a portion of them. The sample has around 320,000 clones; approximately 85% are singletons. The sample taken for sequencing was peripheral blood. The receptors derive from a human donor in a cohort sampled during active COVID-19.

The genes are TRBV5-4 and TRBJ2-6; no definite D call. The germline V and J ends were trimmed by 2 bases and 4 bases, with 10 bases remaining between them. Germline assignment: CDR1 SGHNT and CDR2 YYREEE (reference sequence). The CDR3 runs to 15 residues. CDR3 DNA: TGTGCCAGCAGCTTTAGGCAGGCAGGGGCCAACGTCCTGACTTTC. Its protein is CASSFRQAGANVLTF.

The chain links TRBV18 to TRBJ1-5; no definite D call. This CDR3 region has 15 residues. The V end lost 1 base, the J end lost 4 bases, and 11 bases lay between the germline ends. Germline-derived CDR1 and CDR2 are KGHSH and LQKENI. The CDR3 sequence: CASSPQGGPNQPQHF. The DNA for the CDR3 is TGTGCCAGCTCACCACAGGGAGGCCCGAATCAGCCCCAGCATTTT.

CDR3: CASRDRDRGSYEQYF. CDR3 sequence (DNA): TGTGCCAGCAGAGACCGGGACAGGGGATCCTACGAGCAGTACTTC. V and J are TRBV6-5 and TRBJ2-7; 10 nucleotides match TRBD1. Germline-derived CDR1 and CDR2 are MNHEY and SVGAGI. This CDR3 is built from 15 residues. The V segment lost 6 bases and the J segment 1 base; nucleotides outside the gene matches: 6.